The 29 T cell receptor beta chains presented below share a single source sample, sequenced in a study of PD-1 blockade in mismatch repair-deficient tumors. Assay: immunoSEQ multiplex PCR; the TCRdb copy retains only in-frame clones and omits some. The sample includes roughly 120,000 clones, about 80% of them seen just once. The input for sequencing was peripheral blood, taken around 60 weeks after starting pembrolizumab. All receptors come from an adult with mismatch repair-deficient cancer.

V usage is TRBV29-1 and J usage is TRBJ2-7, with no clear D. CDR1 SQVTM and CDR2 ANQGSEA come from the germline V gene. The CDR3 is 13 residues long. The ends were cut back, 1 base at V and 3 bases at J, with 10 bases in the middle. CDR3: CSVEVVKDYEQYF. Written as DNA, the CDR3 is TGCAGCGTTGAAGTGGTCAAGGACTACGAGCAGTACTTC.

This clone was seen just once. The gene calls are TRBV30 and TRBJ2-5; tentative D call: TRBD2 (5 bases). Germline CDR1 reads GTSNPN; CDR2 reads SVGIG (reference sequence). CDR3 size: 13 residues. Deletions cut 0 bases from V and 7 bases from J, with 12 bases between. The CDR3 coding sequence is TGTGCCTGGAGTGTATGGGGAGATGGGACCCAGTACTTC. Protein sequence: CAWSVWGDGTQYF. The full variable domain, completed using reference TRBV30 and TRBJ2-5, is SQTIHQWPATLVQPVGSPLSLECTVEGTSNPNLYWYRQAAGRGLQLLFYSVGIGQISSEVPQNLSASRPQDRQFILSSKKLLLSDSGFYLCAWSVWGDGTQYFGPGTRLLVL.

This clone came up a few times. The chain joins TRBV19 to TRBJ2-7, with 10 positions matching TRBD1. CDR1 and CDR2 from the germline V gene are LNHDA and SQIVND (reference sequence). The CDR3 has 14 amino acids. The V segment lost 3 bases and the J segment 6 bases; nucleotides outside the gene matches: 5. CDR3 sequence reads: CASSMGTGAGEQYF. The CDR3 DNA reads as TGTGCCAGTAGTATGGGGACAGGGGCCGGCGAGCAGTACTTC.

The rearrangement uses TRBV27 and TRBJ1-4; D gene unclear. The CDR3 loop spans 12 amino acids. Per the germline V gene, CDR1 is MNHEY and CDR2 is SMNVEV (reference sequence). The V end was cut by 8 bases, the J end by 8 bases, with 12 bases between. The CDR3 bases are TGTGCCAGCGGCCGAATCGGCGAAAAACTGTTTTTT. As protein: CASGRIGEKLFF. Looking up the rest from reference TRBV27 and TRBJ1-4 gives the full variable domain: EAQVTQNPRYLITVTGKKLTVTCSQNMNHEYMSWYRQDPGLGLRQIYYSMNVEVTDKGDVPEGYKVSRKEKRNFPLILESPSPNQTSLYFCASGRIGEKLFFGSGTQLSVL.

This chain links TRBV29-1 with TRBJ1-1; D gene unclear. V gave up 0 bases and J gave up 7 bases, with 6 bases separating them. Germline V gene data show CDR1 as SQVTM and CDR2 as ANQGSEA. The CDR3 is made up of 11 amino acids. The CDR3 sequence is CSVEDSVEAFF. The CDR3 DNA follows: TGCAGCGTTGAAGATTCTGTTGAAGCTTTCTTT.

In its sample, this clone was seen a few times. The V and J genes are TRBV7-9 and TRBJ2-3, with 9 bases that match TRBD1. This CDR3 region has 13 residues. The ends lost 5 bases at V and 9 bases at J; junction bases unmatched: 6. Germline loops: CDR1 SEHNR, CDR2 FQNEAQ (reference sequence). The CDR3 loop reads CASSAGTGQTQYF. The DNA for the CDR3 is TGTGCCAGCAGCGCCGGGACAGGGCAGACGCAGTATTTT.

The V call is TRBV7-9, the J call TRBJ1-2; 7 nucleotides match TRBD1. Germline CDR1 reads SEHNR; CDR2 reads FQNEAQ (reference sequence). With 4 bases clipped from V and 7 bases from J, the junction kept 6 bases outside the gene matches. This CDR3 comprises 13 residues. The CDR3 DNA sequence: TGTGCCAGCAGCTCCCAAGGGGGCGGTGGCTACACCTTC. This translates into CASSSQGGGGYTF. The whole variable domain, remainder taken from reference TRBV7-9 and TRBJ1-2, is DTGVSQNPRHKITKRGQNVTFRCDPISEHNRLYWYRQTLGQGPEFLTYFQNEAQLEKSRLLSDRFSAERPKGSFSTLEIQRTEQGDSAMYLCASSSQGGGGYTFGSGTRLTVV.

This chain's CDR3 is CASNIAGSTDTQYF. CDR3 DNA: TGTGCCAGCAACATAGCGGGCAGCACAGATACGCAGTATTTT. The chain uses TRBV2 and TRBJ2-3; 7 nucleotides line up with TRBD2. CDR1 SNHLY and CDR2 FYNNEI come from the germline V gene. This CDR3 region has 14 residues. After removal of 7 bases from V and 0 bases from J, the junction contained 4 bases not matched to a gene.

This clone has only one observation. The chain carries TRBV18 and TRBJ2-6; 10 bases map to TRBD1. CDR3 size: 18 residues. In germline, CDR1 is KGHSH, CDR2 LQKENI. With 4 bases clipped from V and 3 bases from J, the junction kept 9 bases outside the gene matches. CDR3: CASSRVQTGGIGANVLTF. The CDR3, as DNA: TGTGCCAGCTCACGAGTGCAGACAGGGGGCATTGGGGCCAACGTCCTGACTTTC.

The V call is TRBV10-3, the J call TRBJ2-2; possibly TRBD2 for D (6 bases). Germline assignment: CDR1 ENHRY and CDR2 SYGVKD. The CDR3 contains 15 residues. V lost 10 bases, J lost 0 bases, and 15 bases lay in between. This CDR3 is CASDSGPTNTGELFF. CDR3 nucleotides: TGTGCCAGCGATAGCGGACCCACGAACACCGGGGAGCTGTTTTTT.

The CDR3 here is CASSEGQGVGDYGYTF. CDR3 nucleotide sequence: TGTGCCAGCAGTGAGGGACAGGGGGTGGGTGACTATGGCTACACCTTC. The chain combines TRBV6-1 with TRBJ1-2; 11 bases are shared with TRBD1. V shed 3 bases and J 3 bases; nucleotides not matched to a gene: 6. The CDR3 is made up of 16 amino acids. Germline CDR1 is MNHNS and CDR2 is SASEGT.

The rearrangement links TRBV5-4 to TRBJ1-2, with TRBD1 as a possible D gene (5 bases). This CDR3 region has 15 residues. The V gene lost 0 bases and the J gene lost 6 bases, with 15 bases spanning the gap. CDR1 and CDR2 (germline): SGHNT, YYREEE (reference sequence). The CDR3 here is CASSLARAWQNGYTF. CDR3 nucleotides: TGTGCCAGCAGCTTGGCCAGGGCTTGGCAAAATGGCTACACCTTC.

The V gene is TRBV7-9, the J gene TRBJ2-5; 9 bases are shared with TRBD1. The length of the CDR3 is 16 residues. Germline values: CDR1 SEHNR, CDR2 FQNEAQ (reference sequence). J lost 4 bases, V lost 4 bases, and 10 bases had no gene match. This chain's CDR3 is CASSSIRDRERETQYF. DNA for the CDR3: TGTGCCAGCAGCTCGATCCGGGACAGGGAGCGAGAGACCCAGTACTTC.

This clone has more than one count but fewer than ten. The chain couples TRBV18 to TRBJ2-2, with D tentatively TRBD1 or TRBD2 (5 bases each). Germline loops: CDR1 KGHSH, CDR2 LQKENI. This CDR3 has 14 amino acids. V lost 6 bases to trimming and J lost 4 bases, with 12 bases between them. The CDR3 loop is CASSPGTGTGELFF. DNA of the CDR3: TGTGCCAGCTCTCCAGGGACGGGCACCGGGGAGCTGTTTTTT.

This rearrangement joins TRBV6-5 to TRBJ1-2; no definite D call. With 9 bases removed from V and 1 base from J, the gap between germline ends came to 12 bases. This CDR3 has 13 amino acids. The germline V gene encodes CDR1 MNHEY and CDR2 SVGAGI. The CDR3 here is CASTDVLNYGYTF. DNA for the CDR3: TGTGCCAGTACTGACGTTCTTAACTATGGCTACACCTTC.

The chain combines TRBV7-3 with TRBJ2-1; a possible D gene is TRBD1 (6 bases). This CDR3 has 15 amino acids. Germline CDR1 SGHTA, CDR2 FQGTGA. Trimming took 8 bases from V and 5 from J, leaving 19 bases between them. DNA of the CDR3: TGTGCCAGCTCCTTCGGGACATCCCCCAACAATGAGCAGTTCTTC. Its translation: CASSFGTSPNNEQFF.

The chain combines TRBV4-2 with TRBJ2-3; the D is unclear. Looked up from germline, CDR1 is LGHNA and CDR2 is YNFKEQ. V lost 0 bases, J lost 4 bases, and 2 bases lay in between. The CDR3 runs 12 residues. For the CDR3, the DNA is TGTGCCAGCAGCCAAGAGGCAGATACGCAGTATTTT. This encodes CASSQEADTQYF.

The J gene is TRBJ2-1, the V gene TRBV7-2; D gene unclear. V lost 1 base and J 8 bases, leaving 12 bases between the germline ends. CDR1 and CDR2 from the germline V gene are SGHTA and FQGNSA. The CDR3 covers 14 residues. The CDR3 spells CASSLGTTQDEQFF. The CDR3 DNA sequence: TGTGCCAGCAGCTTAGGTACCACGCAGGATGAGCAGTTCTTC.

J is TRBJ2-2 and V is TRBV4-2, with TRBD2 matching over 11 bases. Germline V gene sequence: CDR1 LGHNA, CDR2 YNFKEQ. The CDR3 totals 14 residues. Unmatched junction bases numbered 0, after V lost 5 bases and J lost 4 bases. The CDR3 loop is CASSGLAGTGELFF. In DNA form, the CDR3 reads TGTGCCAGCAGCGGACTAGCGGGCACCGGGGAGCTGTTTTTT.

The CDR3 sequence is CASSYLAASTDTQYF. In nucleotides, the CDR3 is TGCGCCAGCAGTTACCTAGCGGCTAGCACAGATACGCAGTATTTT. J is TRBJ2-3 and V is TRBV10-1; 7 nucleotides agree with TRBD2. Germline-derived CDR1 and CDR2 are WNHNN and SYGVQD (reference sequence). The CDR3 extends over 15 amino acids. The V segment lost 5 bases and the J segment 0 bases; nucleotides outside the gene matches: 5.

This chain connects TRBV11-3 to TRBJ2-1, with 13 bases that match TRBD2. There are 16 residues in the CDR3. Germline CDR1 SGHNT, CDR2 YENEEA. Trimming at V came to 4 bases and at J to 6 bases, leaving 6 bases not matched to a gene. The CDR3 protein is CASSSGGLAGINEQFF. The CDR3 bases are TGTGCCAGCAGCTCGGGGGGACTAGCGGGAATCAATGAGCAGTTCTTC.

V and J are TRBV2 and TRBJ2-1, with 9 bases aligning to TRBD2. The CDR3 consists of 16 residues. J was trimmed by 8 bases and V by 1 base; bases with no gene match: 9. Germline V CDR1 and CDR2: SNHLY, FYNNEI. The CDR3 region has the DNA TGTGCCAGCAGTGAAGGACTAGCGGCCCTCAGGGATGAGCAGTTCTTC. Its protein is CASSEGLAALRDEQFF.

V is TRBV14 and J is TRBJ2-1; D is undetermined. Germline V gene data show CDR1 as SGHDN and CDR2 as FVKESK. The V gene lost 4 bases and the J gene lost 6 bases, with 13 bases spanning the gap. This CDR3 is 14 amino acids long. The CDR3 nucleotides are TGTGCCAGCAGCCTACACCCGGCCGTCAATGAGCAGTTCTTC. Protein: CASSLHPAVNEQFF. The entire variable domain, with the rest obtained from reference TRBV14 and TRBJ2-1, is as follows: EAGVTQFPSHSVIEKGQTVTLRCDPISGHDNLYWYRRVMGKEIKFLLHFVKESKQDESGMPNNRFLAERTGGTYSTLKVQPAELEDSGVYFCASSLHPAVNEQFFGPGTRLTVL.

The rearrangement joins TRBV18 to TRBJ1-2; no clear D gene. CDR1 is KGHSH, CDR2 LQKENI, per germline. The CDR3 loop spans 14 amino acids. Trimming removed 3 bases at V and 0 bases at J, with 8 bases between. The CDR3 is CASSPPGTNYGYTF. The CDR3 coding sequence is TGTGCCAGCTCACCCCCGGGAACTAACTATGGCTACACCTTC.

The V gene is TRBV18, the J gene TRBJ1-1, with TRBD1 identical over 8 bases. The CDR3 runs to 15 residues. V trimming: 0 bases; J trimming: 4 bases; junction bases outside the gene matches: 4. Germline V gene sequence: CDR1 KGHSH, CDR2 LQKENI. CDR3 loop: CASSPPHRGGTEAFF. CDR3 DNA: TGTGCCAGCTCACCACCCCACAGGGGGGGCACTGAAGCTTTCTTT.

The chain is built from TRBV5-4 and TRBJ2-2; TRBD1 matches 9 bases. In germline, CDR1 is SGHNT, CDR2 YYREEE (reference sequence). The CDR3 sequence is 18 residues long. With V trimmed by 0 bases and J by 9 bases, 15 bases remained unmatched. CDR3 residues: CASSLGGVGTGTTRELFF. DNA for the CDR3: TGTGCCAGCAGCTTGGGTGGAGTCGGGACAGGGACGACCCGGGAGCTGTTTTTT. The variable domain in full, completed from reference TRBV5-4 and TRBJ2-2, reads ETGVTQSPTHLIKTRGQQVTLRCSSQSGHNTVSWYQQALGQGPQFIFQYYREEENGRGNFPPRFSGLQFPNYSSELNVNALELDDSALYLCASSLGGVGTGTTRELFFGEGSRLTVL.

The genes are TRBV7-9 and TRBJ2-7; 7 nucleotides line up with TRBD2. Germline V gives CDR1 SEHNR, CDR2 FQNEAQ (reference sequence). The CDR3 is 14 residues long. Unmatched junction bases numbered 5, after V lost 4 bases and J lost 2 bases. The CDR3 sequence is CASSSRGSTYEQYF. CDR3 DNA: TGTGCCAGCAGCTCCCGCGGGAGCACCTACGAGCAGTACTTC.

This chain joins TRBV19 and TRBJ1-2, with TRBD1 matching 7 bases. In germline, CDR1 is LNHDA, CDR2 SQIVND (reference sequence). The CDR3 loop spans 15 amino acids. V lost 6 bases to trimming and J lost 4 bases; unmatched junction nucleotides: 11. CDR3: CASSKGQPRGYGYTF. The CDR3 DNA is TGTGCCAGTAGCAAGGGACAGCCCCGGGGCTATGGCTACACCTTC. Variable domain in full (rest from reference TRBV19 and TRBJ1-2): DGGITQSPKYLFRKEGQNVTLSCEQNLNHDAMYWYRQDPGQGLRLIYYSQIVNDFQKGDIAEGYSVSREKKESFPLTVTSAQKNPTAFYLCASSKGQPRGYGYTFGSGTRLTVV.

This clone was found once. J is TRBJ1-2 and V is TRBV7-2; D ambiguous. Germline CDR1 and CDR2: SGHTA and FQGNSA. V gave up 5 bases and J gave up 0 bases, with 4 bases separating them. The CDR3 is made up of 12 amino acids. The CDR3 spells CASSRSNYGYTF. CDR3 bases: TGTGCCAGCAGCCGGTCTAACTATGGCTACACCTTC.